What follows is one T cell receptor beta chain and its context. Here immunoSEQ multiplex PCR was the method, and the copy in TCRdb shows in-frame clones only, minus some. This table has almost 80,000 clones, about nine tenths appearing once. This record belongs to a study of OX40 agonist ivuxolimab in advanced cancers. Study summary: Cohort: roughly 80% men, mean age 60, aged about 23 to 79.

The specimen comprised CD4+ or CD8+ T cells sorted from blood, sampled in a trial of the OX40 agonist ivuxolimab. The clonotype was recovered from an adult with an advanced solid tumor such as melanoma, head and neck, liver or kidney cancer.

The CDR3 bases are TGTGCCAGCAGCGTAGTACCGGGAGCAGATACGCAGTATTTT. This codes for CASSVVPGADTQYF. V and J are TRBV9 and TRBJ2-3; D might be TRBD2 (6 bases). Trimming took 0 bases from V and 4 from J, leaving 9 bases between them. Germline-derived CDR1 and CDR2 are SGDLS and YYNGEE. This CDR3 spans 14 amino acids.